The T cell receptor beta chain described here comes from a study of T cells after yellow fever vaccination. About the research overall: SMART-Seq v4 Ultra Low Input handled preparation of low-cell-number fractions.

In its sample, this clonotype was seen a few times. What it binds is unknown. Universal primer sites and UMIs were introduced during 5'RACE template-switching synthesis of TCR cDNA. TCRdb independently ran MiXCR on the 5' RACE reads; one entry per CDR3 protein. The table lists about 580,000 distinct CDR3 sequences, 17% of them singletons. This CDR3 region has 14 residues. V was cut by 5 bases and J by 5 bases, with 13 bases left in between. Germline V gives CDR1 LGHNA, CDR2 YNFKEQ. Study-level findings and limits: The study found a weaker secondary response that peaked faster, day 5 versus 15. Among primary-vaccination clones, most reappeared after the booster, at approximately 96% for CD4 and roughly 90% for CD8.

Sequenced material: PBMCs, taken 5 to 6 days after the first yellow fever vaccination. The chain joins TRBV4-2 to TRBJ2-1; possibly TRBD1 or TRBD2 for D (6 bases each). The clonotype comes from a young man who received the YFV17D yellow fever vaccine. The chain's CDR3 is CASSGGPTDNEQFF. The CDR3 nucleotides are TGTGCCAGCAGCGGGGGGCCGACTGACAATGAGCAGTTCTTC.